The 16 T cell receptor beta chains below come from one sample, sequenced in a study of blood T cell repertoires in COVID-19. Only in-frame clones appear in the TCRdb table, and some are missing; sequencing was by immunoSEQ multiplex PCR. The sample carries about 160,000 clones, around 74% recorded once. Specimen: peripheral blood. The receptors originated from an older woman with COVID-19, enrolled during active disease.

The V gene is TRBV15, the J gene TRBJ2-3; 9 bases map to TRBD1. Germline assignment: CDR1 LNHNV and CDR2 YYDKDF (reference sequence). The CDR3 runs to 17 residues. The V segment lost 2 bases and the J segment 0 bases; nucleotides outside the gene matches: 6. The CDR3 sequence: CATSRKLDRGSTDTQYF. The CDR3 region has the DNA TGTGCCACCAGCAGAAAACTGGACAGGGGTAGCACAGATACGCAGTATTTT. Filled out from reference TRBV15 and TRBJ2-3, the complete variable domain reads DAMVIQNPRYQVTQFGKPVTLSCSQTLNHNVMYWYQQKSSQAPKLLFHYYDKDFNNEADTPDNFQSRRPNTSFCFLDIRSPGLGDTAMYLCATSRKLDRGSTDTQYFGPGTRLTVL.

The chain uses TRBV11-1 and TRBJ2-7; 9 bases are a match to TRBD1. The CDR3 has 13 residues. V shed 5 bases and J 3 bases; nucleotides not matched to a gene: 2. Per germline, CDR1 SGHAT and CDR2 FQDESV (reference sequence). CDR3 protein: CASSRGQGYEQYF. CDR3 sequence (DNA): TGTGCCAGCAGCCGGGGACAGGGCTACGAGCAGTACTTC.

CDR3 coding DNA: TGCGCCAGCAGCCGAAGACTAGCGGGAGGGATCTACGAGCAGTACTTC. This encodes CASSRRLAGGIYEQYF. V gene TRBV4-3 combines with J gene TRBJ2-7; 14 nucleotides agree with TRBD2. CDR3 size: 16 residues. Looked up from germline, CDR1 is LGHNA and CDR2 is YSLEER. The V segment lost 4 bases and the J segment 3 bases; nucleotides outside the gene matches: 5.

This chain links TRBV5-1 with TRBJ2-2, with D perhaps TRBD2 (5 bases). The CDR3 extends over 16 amino acids. Germline V lookup: CDR1 SGHRS, CDR2 YFSETQ. Trimming shortened V by 1 base and J by 0 bases, and 10 bases separated the two germline ends. CDR3 sequence (DNA): TGCGCCAGCAGCTTGAGGGCTAGCCCGAACACCGGGGAGCTGTTTTTT. Translated: CASSLRASPNTGELFF.

The chain has TRBV6-5 and TRBJ2-7, with D possibly TRBD2 on 5 matching bases. Deletions cut 0 bases from V and 0 bases from J, with 9 bases between. The germline gives CDR1 MNHEY, CDR2 SVGAGI. The CDR3 has 15 residues. The CDR3 region has the DNA TGTGCCAGCAGTTACTCCCCGGGGATCTCCTACGAGCAGTACTTC. Protein: CASSYSPGISYEQYF.

The chain is built from TRBV7-3 and TRBJ2-2, with D maybe TRBD2 (6 bases). The CDR3 has 16 residues. V dropped 1 base and J dropped 2 bases, with 11 bases sitting between them. In germline, CDR1 is SGHTA, CDR2 FQGTGA. The CDR3 region has the DNA TGTGCCAGCAGCTTAAGGGCTAGCGCTAACACCGGGGAGCTGTTTTTT. Protein product: CASSLRASANTGELFF. The whole variable domain, filled in from reference TRBV7-3 and TRBJ2-2, reads GAGVSQTPSNKVTEKGKYVELRCDPISGHTALYWYRQSLGQGPEFLIYFQGTGAADDSGLPNDRFFAVRPEGSVSTLKIQRTERGDSAVYLCASSLRASANTGELFFGEGSRLTVL.

This sequence joins TRBV3-1 (or the pseudogene TRBV3-2) and TRBJ1-4, with D possibly TRBD1 on 5 matching bases. The germline gives CDR1 LGHDT, CDR2 YNNKEL (reference sequence). CDR3 length: 16 residues. V lost 0 bases to trimming and J lost 7 bases, with 15 bases between them. The CDR3 loop reads CASSQDLGTLREKLFF. CDR3 in DNA: TGTGCCAGCAGCCAAGATCTTGGGACTCTACGTGAAAAACTGTTTTTT.

The rearrangement links TRBV24-1 to TRBJ2-5; 9 nucleotides line up with TRBD2. This CDR3 contains 15 residues. Germline CDR1 is KGHDR and CDR2 is SFDVKD. V shed 7 bases and J 1 base; nucleotides not matched to a gene: 6. The CDR3 DNA is TGTGCCACCAGCCCTGGGACTAGCCTCCAAGAGACCCAGTACTTC. As protein: CATSPGTSLQETQYF.

The chain has TRBV6-5 and TRBJ2-7, with TRBD1 matching 9 bases. Trimming took 2 bases from V and 5 from J; bases not matched to a gene: 4. Germline V gene sequence: CDR1 MNHEY, CDR2 SVGAGI. This CDR3 spans 14 amino acids. As DNA, the CDR3 is TGTGCCAGCAGTTACAGGACAGGGGTCAACGAGCAGTACTTC. Residues: CASSYRTGVNEQYF.

The chain recombines TRBV18 with TRBJ1-3; D remains ambiguous. CDR1 is KGHSH and CDR2 is LQKENI in the germline V gene. Trimming took off 3 bases at V and 0 bases at J, with 9 bases between the two ends. This CDR3 is built from 15 residues. The DNA of the CDR3 is TGTGCCAGCTCACCCTTGGCGGTCTCTGGAAACACCATATATTTT. Translated: CASSPLAVSGNTIYF.

The J gene is TRBJ1-1, the V gene TRBV18; D is ambiguous. Trimming removed 5 bases from V and 1 base from J, with 8 bases in between. CDR1 and CDR2 (germline): KGHSH, LQKENI. This CDR3 has 13 amino acids. DNA for the CDR3: TGTGCCAGCTCAGAGCACAGGAACACTGAAGCTTTCTTT. This codes for CASSEHRNTEAFF.

The V gene is TRBV9, the J gene TRBJ2-2, with D unclear. Germline CDR1 SGDLS, CDR2 YYNGEE. V lost 5 bases and J lost 7, with 15 bases in between. The CDR3 is 14 residues long. The CDR3 is CASRRPGEDGELFF. DNA for the CDR3: TGTGCCAGCAGGCGGCCCGGTGAGGACGGGGAGCTGTTTTTT. The full variable domain, completed using reference TRBV9 and TRBJ2-2, is DSGVTQTPKHLITATGQRVTLRCSPRSGDLSVYWYQQSLDQGLQFLIQYYNGEERAKGNILERFSAQQFPDLHSELNLSSLELGDSALYFCASRRPGEDGELFFGEGSRLTVL.

The chain couples TRBV2 to TRBJ1-1; possible D gene TRBD1, 6 bases. The CDR3 extends over 14 amino acids. Germline V CDR1 and CDR2: SNHLY, FYNNEI. Trimming cost V 3 bases and J 1 base, with 9 bases left between them. CDR3 DNA sequence: TGTGCCAGCAGTGACCTACAGGGGAACACTGAAGCTTTCTTT. It specifies CASSDLQGNTEAFF.

The chain joins TRBV5-4 to TRBJ1-2; D is unclear. There are 14 residues in the CDR3. The germline V gene encodes CDR1 SGHNT and CDR2 YYREEE (reference sequence). V was clipped by 0 bases and J by 10 bases, with 16 bases between them. This CDR3 reads CASSLGQGLSLYTF. The CDR3 DNA reads TGTGCCAGCAGCTTGGGACAAGGTTTAAGTCTCTACACCTTC. Full variable domain (outside the CDR3, taken from reference TRBV5-4 and TRBJ1-2): ETGVTQSPTHLIKTRGQQVTLRCSSQSGHNTVSWYQQALGQGPQFIFQYYREEENGRGNFPPRFSGLQFPNYSSELNVNALELDDSALYLCASSLGQGLSLYTFGSGTRLTVV.

Turning to this clone: Its ends do not fully match the called genes, so a read error is possible. The gene calls are TRBV5-4 and TRBJ1-1; D is perhaps TRBD1 (6 bases). Germline V gene data show CDR1 as SGHNT and CDR2 as YYREEE (reference sequence). This CDR3 contains 13 residues. The DNA for the CDR3 is TGTACCAGCAGCTCTACACAGGGTCTCGCAACTTTCTTT. Residues: CTSSSTQGLATFF.

The chain links TRBV11-3 to TRBJ2-5; the D gene is possibly TRBD2 (6 bases). Germline V CDR1 and CDR2: SGHNT, YENEEA. The CDR3 is made up of 14 amino acids. The ends were cut back, 5 bases at V and 7 bases at J, with 17 bases in the middle. The CDR3 loop is CASSPGGGPGTQYF. Written as DNA, the CDR3 is TGTGCCAGCAGCCCCGGCGGAGGGCCGGGGACCCAGTACTTC. The full variable domain, its missing parts supplied by reference TRBV11-3 and TRBJ2-5, is EAGVVQSPRYKIIEKKQPVAFWCNPISGHNTLYWYLQNLGQGPELLIRYENEEAVDDSQLPKDRFSAERLKGVDSTLKIQPAELGDSAVYLCASSPGGGPGTQYFGPGTRLLVL.